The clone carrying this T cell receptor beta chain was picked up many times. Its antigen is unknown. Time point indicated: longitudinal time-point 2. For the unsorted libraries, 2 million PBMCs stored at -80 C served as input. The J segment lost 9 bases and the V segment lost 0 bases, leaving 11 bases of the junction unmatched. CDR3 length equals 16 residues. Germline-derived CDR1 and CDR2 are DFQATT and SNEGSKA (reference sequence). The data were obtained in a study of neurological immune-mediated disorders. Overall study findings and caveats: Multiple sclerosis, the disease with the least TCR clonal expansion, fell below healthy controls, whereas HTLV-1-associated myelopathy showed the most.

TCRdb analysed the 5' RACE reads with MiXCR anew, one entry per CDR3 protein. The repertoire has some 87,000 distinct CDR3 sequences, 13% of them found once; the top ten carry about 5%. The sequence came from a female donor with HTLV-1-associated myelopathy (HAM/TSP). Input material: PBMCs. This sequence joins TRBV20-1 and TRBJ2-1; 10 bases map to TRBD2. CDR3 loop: CSARDLKRGGLSEQFF. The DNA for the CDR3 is TGCAGTGCTAGAGACCTAAAGCGGGGGGGCCTGAGTGAGCAGTTCTTC.